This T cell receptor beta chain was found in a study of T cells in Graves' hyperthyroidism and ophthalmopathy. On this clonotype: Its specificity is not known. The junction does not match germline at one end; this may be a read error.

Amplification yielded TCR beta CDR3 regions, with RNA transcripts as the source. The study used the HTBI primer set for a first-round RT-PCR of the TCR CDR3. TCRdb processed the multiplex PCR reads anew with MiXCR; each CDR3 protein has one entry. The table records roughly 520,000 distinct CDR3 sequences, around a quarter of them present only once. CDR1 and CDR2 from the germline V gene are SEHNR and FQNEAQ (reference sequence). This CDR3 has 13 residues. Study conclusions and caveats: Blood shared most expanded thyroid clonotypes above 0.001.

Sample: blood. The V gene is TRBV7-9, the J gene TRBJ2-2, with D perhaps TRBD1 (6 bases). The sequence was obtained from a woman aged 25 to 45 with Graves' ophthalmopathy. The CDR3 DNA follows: TGTGCCAGCAGCTCACAGGGAGCCGGGGAGCTGTGTTTT. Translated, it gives CASSSQGAGELCF.